This T cell receptor (beta chain) comes out of a study of T cell changes during pregnancy in multiple sclerosis. This CDR3 contains 16 residues. Germline CDR1 SGHAT, CDR2 FQNNGV. With 6 bases clipped from V and 3 bases from J, the junction kept 9 bases outside the gene matches. Assay used: immunoSEQ multiplex PCR; TCRdb lists only in-frame clones, some missing. The sample yields roughly 110,000 clones, around 90% seen once. The sequenced sample was peripheral blood, obtained after pregnancy. The chain carries TRBV11-2 and TRBJ2-1; the match to TRBD2 covers 9 bases. The TCR comes from a female donor with multiple sclerosis, enrolled in a pregnancy study. The CDR3, as DNA: TGTGCCAGCAGGGCAGCGGGGGGTTGGGGCTACAATGAGCAGTTCTTC. It specifies CASRAAGGWGYNEQFF.